Each of the 5 T cell receptor beta chains below was sequenced from the same sample in a study of cytomegalovirus exposure and HLA in healthy donors. The primer mix had 60 Vbeta and 13 Jbeta primers. TCRdb keeps only in-frame clones here, not all; method: immunoSEQ multiplex PCR. The sample lists approximately 150,000 clones, approximately 85% occurring once. Input material: PBMCs. Receptor source: a girl under 18 in good health and CMV-seropositive.

The chain combines TRBV6-1 with TRBJ1-5; D remains unclear. CDR3 length equals 15 residues. CDR1 is MNHNS, CDR2 SASEGT, per germline. V dropped 3 bases and J dropped 4 bases, with 13 bases sitting between them. The CDR3 protein is CASSDTVRMNQPQHF. The CDR3 bases are TGTGCCAGCAGTGACACCGTCAGGATGAATCAGCCCCAGCATTTT.

The V and J genes are TRBV27 and TRBJ1-4; TRBD1 aligns across 7 bases. Germline V gene sequence: CDR1 MNHEY, CDR2 SMNVEV (reference sequence). This CDR3 has 16 residues. J gave up 0 bases and V 6 bases, and 7 bases lay outside the gene matches. Here the CDR3 DNA reads TGTGCCAGCAGCAAACGCACAGGGGCAACTAATGAAAAACTGTTTTTT. As protein: CASSKRTGATNEKLFF.

The chain recombines TRBV6-5 with TRBJ1-2, with D possibly being TRBD1 (5 bases). Looked up from germline, CDR1 is MNHEY and CDR2 is SVGAGI. Trimming took off 2 bases at V and 7 bases at J, with 14 bases between the two ends. CDR3 length: 14 residues. The CDR3 nucleotides are TGTGCCAGCAGTTACCTACCGCAGGGCCTTGGCTACACCTTC. It yields the protein CASSYLPQGLGYTF.

The chain has TRBV30 and TRBJ1-5; the D gene is possibly TRBD1 (6 bases). Trimming took off 2 bases at V and 7 bases at J, with 21 bases between the two ends. Per the germline V gene, CDR1 is GTSNPN and CDR2 is SVGIG (reference sequence). The CDR3 covers 16 residues. The CDR3 DNA sequence: TGTGCCTGGAGTTGGGGGTGGGCAGGGGAAGGACAGCCCCAGCATTTT. This sequence encodes CAWSWGWAGEGQPQHF.

The sample holds a few counts of this clone. The chain couples TRBV19 to TRBJ2-5; D gene uncertain. The CDR3 contains 15 residues. The V gene's germline CDR1 is LNHDA and CDR2 SQIVND (reference sequence). V lost 4 bases and J 5 bases, leaving 17 bases between the germline ends. CDR3 amino acids: CASSTAAHLGETQYF. The CDR3, as DNA: TGTGCCAGTAGTACCGCTGCCCACCTCGGGGAGACCCAGTACTTC.